A selection of T cell receptor beta chains follows, all from one sample in a study of T cells after posttransplantation cyclophosphamide. Assay used: immunoSEQ multiplex PCR; TCRdb lists only in-frame clones, some missing. Recorded here are about 34,000 clones, none singletons. Sequences were obtained from PBMCs. These TCRs come from a woman aged 45-65 years in good health and a related stem cell transplant donor. CDR3s include the opening cysteine and the closing phenylalanine or tryptophan. The D gene is left open where the match is weak. Size values are once, few and many counts, or a class for expanded clones, and some rows have none.

d_call,j_call,v_call,clone_size,cdr3_nt,cdr3_aa
NA,TRBJ1-5,TRBV6-4,many,TGTGCCAGCAGTGTCGGGTTAAATCAGCCCCAGCATTTT,CASSVGLNQPQHF
NA,TRBJ2-5,TRBV19,many,TGTGCCAGTAGTAGCAGGAAAGGAGAGACCCAGTACTTC,CASSSRKGETQYF
TRBD2,TRBJ2-5,TRBV27,few,TGTGCCAGCAGTTTAACTAGCGGGAACCTCCAAGAGACCCAGTACTTC,CASSLTSGNLQETQYF
TRBD1,TRBJ1-2,TRBV9,many,TGTGCCAGCAGCGGGGACAGGCGTATGTATGGCTACACCTTC,CASSGDRRMYGYTF
TRBD2,TRBJ2-7,TRBV19,many,TGTGCCAGTAGTCCCCCGGGACTAGCGGGAGGGCCATACGAGCAGTACTTC,CASSPPGLAGGPYEQYF
NA,TRBJ2-3,TRBV27,NA,TGTGCCAGCCGCCTTCTTGGAGTTTTGGCGGGGGATACGCAGTATTTT,CASRLLGVLAGDTQYF
TRBD1,TRBJ1-5,TRBV28,NA,TGTGCCAGCAGTTTATTGCGGAGGGACAGGGGGCGAGGTTTGGGCAATCAGCCCCAGCATTTT,CASSLLRRDRGRGLGNQPQHF
NA,TRBJ1-5,TRBV5-1,many,TGCGCCAGCAGCCCAGAAGTGGGGGGAGATCAGCCCCAGCATTTT,CASSPEVGGDQPQHF
NA,TRBJ1-1,TRBV4-1,many,TGCGCCAGCAGCCAAGTAGGTTCGGGGAGGGTGGGCATGAACACTGAAGCTTTCTTT,CASSQVGSGRVGMNTEAFF
TRBD1,TRBJ1-5,TRBV30,few,TGTGCCTGGGGGTTAACCGGGACAGGGACTCAGCCCCAGCATTTT,CAWGLTGTGTQPQHF
NA,TRBJ1-3,TRBV6-4,many,TGTGCCAGCAGTGACAACCAGGGAACTGGAAACACCATATATTTT,CASSDNQGTGNTIYF
NA,TRBJ2-3,TRBV5-4,NA,TGTGCCAGCAGCTTACAAGATACGCAGTATTTT,CASSLQDTQYF
NA,TRBJ2-7,TRBV4-2,many,TGTGCCAGCAGCCAAGTCTCGGGGGGCCGGAACGAGCAGTACTTC,CASSQVSGGRNEQYF
NA,TRBJ1-2,TRBV29-1,NA,TGCAGCGTTCCCCCTCTTGAGGACTATGGCTACACCTTC,CSVPPLEDYGYTF
NA,TRBJ1-5,TRBV12-3/TRBV12-4,many,TGTGCCAGCAGCAAAATACAGGGTACCGATCAGCCCCAGCATTTT,CASSKIQGTDQPQHF
NA,TRBJ2-1,TRBV11-1,many,TGTGCCAGCAGCTCCGGGGGTAGCGGCTCCTACAATGAGCAGTTCTTC,CASSSGGSGSYNEQFF
NA,TRBJ2-7,TRBV18,many,TGTGCCACCACCCAGGAGCCAGGGTCCTACGAGCAGTACTTC,CATTQEPGSYEQYF
TRBD2,TRBJ2-7,TRBV6-2/TRBV6-3,many,TGTGCCAGCAGTCGCGGGAGGGCCTACGAGCAGTACTTC,CASSRGRAYEQYF
TRBD1,TRBJ2-5,TRBV5-6,few,TGTGCCAGCAGCTTACAGGGGTCCGGGACCCAGTACTTC,CASSLQGSGTQYF
NA,TRBJ2-3,TRBV6-2/TRBV6-3,many,TGTGCCACACAGGCGATAAGCACAGATACGCAGTATTTT,CATQAISTDTQYF
TRBD2,TRBJ2-3,TRBV6-1,NA,TGTGCCAGCAGTGAATCAGGGGCGGCGGGAGGATTTGGAGCTACGCAGTATTTT,CASSESGAAGGFGATQYF
TRBD2,TRBJ2-1,TRBV5-1,many,TGCGCCAGCAGCAGCGGGACTAGCGGGGTTCTTAGTGAGCAGTTCTTC,CASSSGTSGVLSEQFF
TRBD1,TRBJ2-5,TRBV5-4,many,TGTGCCAGCAGCCCGGTGGACAGGGTCCAAGAGACCCAGTACTTC,CASSPVDRVQETQYF
NA,TRBJ1-6,TRBV2,few,TGTGCCAGCACGTTAGAATCGACTAGCACCCGGTCACCCCTCCACTTT,CASTLESTSTRSPLHF
TRBD2,TRBJ2-1,TRBV10-1,many,TGCGCCAGCAGCGGTACTCTAGCGGGAGAGGGCAATGAGCAGTTCTTC,CASSGTLAGEGNEQFF
NA,TRBJ2-7,TRBV10-3,many,TGTGCCATCAGTGGAACAGATTTCTCCTACGAGCAGTACTTC,CAISGTDFSYEQYF
NA,TRBJ2-2,TRBV12-3/TRBV12-4,few,TGTGCCACCTCCCCCACAGAATCCGGGGAGCTGTTTTTT,CATSPTESGELFF
TRBD1,TRBJ1-2,TRBV19,NA,TGTGCCAGTAGGCAGCCCGGGACAGGGGACTATGGCTACACCTTC,CASRQPGTGDYGYTF
NA,TRBJ1-5,TRBV12-3/TRBV12-4,many,TGTGCCAGCAGTTTTGACAGGCAAATTCAGCCCCAGCATTTT,CASSFDRQIQPQHF
TRBD2,TRBJ2-3,TRBV11-3,NA,TGTGCCAGCAGCTTGGGAACTAGCGGGTTTAGCACAGATACGCAGTATTTT,CASSLGTSGFSTDTQYF
NA,TRBJ2-1,TRBV2,many,TGTGCCAGCAGTAGGGGGAATGAGCAGTTCTTC,CASSRGNEQFF
TRBD1,TRBJ1-5,TRBV18,NA,TGTGCCAGCTCACCACCTTTAGGGACAGGGGTCTATCAGCCCCAGCATTTT,CASSPPLGTGVYQPQHF
NA,TRBJ2-2,TRBV19,many,TGTGCCAGTAGAAGGGGACTGGACACCGGGGAGCTGTTTTTT,CASRRGLDTGELFF
NA,TRBJ1-5,TRBV6-5,many,TGTGCCAGCACCTCAGGAGGAGAAGGTCAGCCCCAGCATTTT,CASTSGGEGQPQHF
TRBD1,TRBJ1-1,TRBV27,NA,TGTGCCAGCAGTTTCAAGGTGGGGACAGGGTTGGGCACTGAAGCTTTCTTT,CASSFKVGTGLGTEAFF
TRBD1,TRBJ1-5,TRBV6-2/TRBV6-3,many,TGTGCCAGCAGTCCAGGGGGATGGATGCCCCAGCATTTT,CASSPGGWMPQHF
TRBD2,TRBJ2-1,TRBV5-1,many,TGCGCCAGCAGCGCGGGACTAGCGGGACTCTACAATGAGCAGTTCTTC,CASSAGLAGLYNEQFF
TRBD2,TRBJ2-7,TRBV18,many,TGTGCCAGCTCACCGACTAGCGGGAGCTACGAGCAGTACTTC,CASSPTSGSYEQYF
TRBD2,TRBJ2-5,TRBV28,few,TGTGCCAGCAGTTGGCCTAGCGGGAGGCAAGAGACCCAGTACTTC,CASSWPSGRQETQYF
NA,TRBJ1-1,TRBV27,many,TGTGCCAGCAGTTTCCTAGCCCTGGGTAACACTGAAGCTTTCTTT,CASSFLALGNTEAFF
TRBD1,TRBJ1-4,TRBV4-2,NA,TGTGCCAGCAGCCATCCAACAGGGGGGCGCCAGTATGCAACTAATGAAAAACTGTTTTTT,CASSHPTGGRQYATNEKLFF